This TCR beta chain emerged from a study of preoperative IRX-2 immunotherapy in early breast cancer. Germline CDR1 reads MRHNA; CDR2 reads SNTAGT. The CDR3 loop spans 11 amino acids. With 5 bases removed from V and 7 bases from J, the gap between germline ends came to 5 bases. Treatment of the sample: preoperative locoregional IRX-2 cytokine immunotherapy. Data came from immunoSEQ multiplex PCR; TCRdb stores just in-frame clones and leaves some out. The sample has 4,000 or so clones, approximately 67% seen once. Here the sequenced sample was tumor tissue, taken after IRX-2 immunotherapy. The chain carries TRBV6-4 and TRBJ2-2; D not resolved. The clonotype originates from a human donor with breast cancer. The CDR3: CASSLNGELFF. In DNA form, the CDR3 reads TGTGCCAGCAGTTTAAACGGGGAGCTGTTTTTT.